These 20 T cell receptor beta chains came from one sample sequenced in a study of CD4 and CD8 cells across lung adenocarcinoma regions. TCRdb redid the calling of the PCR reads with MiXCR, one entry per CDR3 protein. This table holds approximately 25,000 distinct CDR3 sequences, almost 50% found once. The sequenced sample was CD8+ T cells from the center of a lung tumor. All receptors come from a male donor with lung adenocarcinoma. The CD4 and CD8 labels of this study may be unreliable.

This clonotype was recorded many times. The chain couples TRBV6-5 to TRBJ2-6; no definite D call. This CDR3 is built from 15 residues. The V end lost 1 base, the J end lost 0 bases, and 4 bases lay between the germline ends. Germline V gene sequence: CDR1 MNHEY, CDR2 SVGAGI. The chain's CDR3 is CASSYYGSGANVLTF. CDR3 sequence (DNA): TGTGCCAGCAGTTACTACGGCTCTGGGGCCAACGTCCTGACTTTC.

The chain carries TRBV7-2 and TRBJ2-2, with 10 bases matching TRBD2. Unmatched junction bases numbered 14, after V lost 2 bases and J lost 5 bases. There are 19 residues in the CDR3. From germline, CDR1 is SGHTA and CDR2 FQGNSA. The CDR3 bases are TGTGCCAGCAGCTTAATGCCCAGCGGGAGGGCCTTCAGTACCGGGGAGCTGTTTTTT. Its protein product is CASSLMPSGRAFSTGELFF.

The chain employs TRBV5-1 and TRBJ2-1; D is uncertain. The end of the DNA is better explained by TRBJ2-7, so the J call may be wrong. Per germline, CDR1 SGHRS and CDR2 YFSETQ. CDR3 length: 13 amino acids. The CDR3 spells CASSLTVSGEQYF. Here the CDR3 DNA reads TGCGCCAGCAGCTTGACTGTGTCGGGCGAGCAGTACTTC.

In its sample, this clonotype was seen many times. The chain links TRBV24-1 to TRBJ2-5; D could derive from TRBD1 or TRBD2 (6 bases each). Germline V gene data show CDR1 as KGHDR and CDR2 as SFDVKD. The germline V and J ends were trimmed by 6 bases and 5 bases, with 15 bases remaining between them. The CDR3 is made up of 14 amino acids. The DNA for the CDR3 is TGTGCCACCAGTAAAGGGGGGATTGGGGAGACCCAGTACTTC. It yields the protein CATSKGGIGETQYF.

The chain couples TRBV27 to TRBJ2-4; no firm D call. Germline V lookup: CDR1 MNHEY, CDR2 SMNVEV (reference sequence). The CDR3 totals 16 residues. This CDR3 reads CASRLSVLRVKNTQYF. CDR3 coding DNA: TGTGCGAGCCGTTTATCGGTGCTGCGAGTCAAAAATACGCAGTACTTC.

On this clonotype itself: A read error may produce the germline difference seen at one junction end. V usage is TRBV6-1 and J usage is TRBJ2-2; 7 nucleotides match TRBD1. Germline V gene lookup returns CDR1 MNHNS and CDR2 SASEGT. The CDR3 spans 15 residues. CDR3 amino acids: CASSGQAVGTGELYF. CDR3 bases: TGTGCCAGCAGCGGACAGGCTGTGGGCACCGGGGAGCTGTATTTT.

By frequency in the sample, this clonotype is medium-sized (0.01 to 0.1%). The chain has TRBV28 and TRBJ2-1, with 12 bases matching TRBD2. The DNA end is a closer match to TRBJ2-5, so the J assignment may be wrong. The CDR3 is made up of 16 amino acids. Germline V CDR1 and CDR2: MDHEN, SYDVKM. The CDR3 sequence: CASSFLLAGGGETQYF. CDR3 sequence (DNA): TGTGCCAGCAGTTTCCTACTAGCGGGAGGTGGAGAGACCCAGTACTTC.

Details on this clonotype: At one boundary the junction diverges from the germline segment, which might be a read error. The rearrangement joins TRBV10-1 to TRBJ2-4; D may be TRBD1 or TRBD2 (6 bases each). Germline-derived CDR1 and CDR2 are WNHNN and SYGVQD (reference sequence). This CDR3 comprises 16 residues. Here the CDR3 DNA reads TGCGCCAGCAGTGGCCGGGGGCTGGGGGGCAAAAACATGCAGTACTTC. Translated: CASSGRGLGGKNMQYF.

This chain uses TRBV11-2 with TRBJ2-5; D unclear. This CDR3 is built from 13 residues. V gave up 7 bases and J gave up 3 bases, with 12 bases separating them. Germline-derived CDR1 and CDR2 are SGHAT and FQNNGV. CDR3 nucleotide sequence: TGTGCCAGCACCCCATTTTCGGAAGAGACCCAGTACTTC. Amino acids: CASTPFSEETQYF.

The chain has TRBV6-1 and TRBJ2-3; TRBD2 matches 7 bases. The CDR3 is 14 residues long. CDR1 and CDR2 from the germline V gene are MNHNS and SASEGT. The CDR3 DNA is TGTGCGGGCAGCGGGGAGCGTGACCAAGATACGCAGTATTTT. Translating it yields CAGSGERDQDTQYF.

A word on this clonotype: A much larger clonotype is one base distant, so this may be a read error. The CDR3 DNA follows: TGTGCCAGCAGCTTCGGCGGGAGGGTCTTTAAGCAGTACTTC. It codes for CASSFGGRVFKQYF. The chain links TRBV7-2 to TRBJ2-1; 9 nucleotides agree with TRBD2. The DNA end lines up better with TRBJ2-7; the J call may be wrong. This CDR3 is built from 14 residues. In germline, CDR1 is SGHTA, CDR2 FQGNSA.

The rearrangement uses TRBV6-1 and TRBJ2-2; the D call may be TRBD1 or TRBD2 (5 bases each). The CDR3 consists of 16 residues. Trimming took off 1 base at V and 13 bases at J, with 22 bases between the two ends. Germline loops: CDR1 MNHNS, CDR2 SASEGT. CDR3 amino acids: CASSEVPVELPGTLFF. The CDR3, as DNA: TGTGCCAGCAGTGAAGTCCCGGTGGAGCTGCCAGGGACGCTGTTTTTT.

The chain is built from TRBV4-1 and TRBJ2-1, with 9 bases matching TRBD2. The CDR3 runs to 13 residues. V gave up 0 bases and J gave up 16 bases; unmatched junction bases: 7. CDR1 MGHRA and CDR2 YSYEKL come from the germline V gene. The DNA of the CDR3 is TGCGCCAGCAGCCAAGAGAGGGGACTAGCTTACTTCTTC. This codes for CASSQERGLAYFF.

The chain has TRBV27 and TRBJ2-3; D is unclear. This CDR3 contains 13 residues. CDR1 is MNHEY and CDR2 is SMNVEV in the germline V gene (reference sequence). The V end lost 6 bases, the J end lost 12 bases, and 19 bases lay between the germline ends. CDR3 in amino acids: CASSRAARDTQYF. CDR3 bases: TGTGCCAGCAGCCGGGCAGCGAGAGACACTCAGTATTTT.

CDR3 DNA: TGTGCCAGCAGTGAAATTGGCGAGGGTGGCAGCACCTACGAGCAGTACTTC. Amino acid sequence: CASSEIGEGGSTYEQYF. The J gene is TRBJ2-7, the V gene TRBV6-1; TRBD2 might be the D (5 bases). Trimming left V 2 bases short and J 2 bases short, with 19 bases between. The germline V gene encodes CDR1 MNHNS and CDR2 SASEGT. CDR3 length equals 17 residues.

CDR3 in amino acids: CASSQGSGALGTGELFF. DNA of the CDR3: TGTGCCAGCAGCCAAGGCTCGGGGGCTTTGGGGACCGGGGAGCTGTTTTTT. The chain links TRBV4-2 to TRBJ2-2, with D perhaps given as TRBD1 or TRBD2 (6 bases each). Per the germline V gene, CDR1 is LGHNA and CDR2 is YNFKEQ. V lost 1 base, J lost 5 bases, and 17 bases lay in between. This CDR3 contains 17 residues.

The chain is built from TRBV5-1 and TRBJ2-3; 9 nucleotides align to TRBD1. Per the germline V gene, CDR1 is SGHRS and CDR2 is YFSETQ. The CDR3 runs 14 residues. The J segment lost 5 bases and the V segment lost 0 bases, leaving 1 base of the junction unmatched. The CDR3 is CASSLGGQGDTQYF. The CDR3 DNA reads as TGCGCCAGCAGCTTGGGGGGACAGGGAGATACGCAGTATTTT. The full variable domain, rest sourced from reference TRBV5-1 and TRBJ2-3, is KAGVTQTPRYLIKTRGQQVTLSCSPISGHRSVSWYQQTPGQGLQFLFEYFSETQRNKGNFPGRFSGRQFSNSRSEMNVSTLELGDSALYLCASSLGGQGDTQYFGPGTRLTVL.

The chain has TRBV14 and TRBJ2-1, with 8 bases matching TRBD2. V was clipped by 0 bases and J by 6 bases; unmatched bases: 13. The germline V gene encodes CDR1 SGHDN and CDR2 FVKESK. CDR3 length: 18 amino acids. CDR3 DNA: TGTGCCAGCAGCCAAGATAGACCCGGGCTAGCGGGCATCAATGAGCAGTTCTTC. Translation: CASSQDRPGLAGINEQFF.

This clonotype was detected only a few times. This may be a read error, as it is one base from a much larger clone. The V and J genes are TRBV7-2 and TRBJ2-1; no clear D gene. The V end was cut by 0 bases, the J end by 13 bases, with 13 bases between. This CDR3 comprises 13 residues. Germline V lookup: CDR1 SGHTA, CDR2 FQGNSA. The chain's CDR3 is CASSLARQETQFF. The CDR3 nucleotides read TGTGCCAGCAGCTTAGCTAGGCAAGAGACCCAGTTCTTC.

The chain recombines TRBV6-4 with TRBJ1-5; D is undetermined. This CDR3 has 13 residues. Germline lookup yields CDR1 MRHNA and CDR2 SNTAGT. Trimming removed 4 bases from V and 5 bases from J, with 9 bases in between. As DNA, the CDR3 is TGTGCCAGCAGTGTGGGGAGAGATCAGCCCCAGCATTTT. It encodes CASSVGRDQPQHF.